The 32 T cell receptor beta chains below were found in one sample sequenced in a study of cytomegalovirus exposure and HLA in healthy donors. The PCR used 60 Vbeta and 13 Jbeta primers. Sequencing used immunoSEQ multiplex PCR; TCRdb keeps in-frame clones, though not all of them. The sample yields approximately 100,000 clones, about 77% seen once. The sample comprised PBMCs. These receptors were obtained from a woman in her thirties or forties in good health and CMV-seronegative.

This clone appeared once. The chain employs TRBV2 and TRBJ1-5, with TRBD1 matching 7 bases. The junction had 13 bases not matched to a gene; V was cut back by 3 bases and J by 11 bases. This CDR3 comprises 15 residues. CDR1 is SNHLY, CDR2 FYNNEI, per germline. CDR3 nucleotide sequence: TGTGCCAGCAGTGAGTACGGGACAGTGCAATTAGCCCAGCATTTT. It encodes CASSEYGTVQLAQHF.

V usage is TRBV12-5 and J usage is TRBJ1-1; 7 positions agree with TRBD1. Trimming at V came to 1 base and at J to 7 bases, leaving 3 bases not matched to a gene. Germline values: CDR1 LGHNT, CDR2 FRNRAP. The CDR3 length is 13 residues. The CDR3 nucleotides read TGTGCTAGTGGTTTGGGACAGGGCCGTGAAGCTTTCTTT. This sequence encodes CASGLGQGREAFF.

V gene TRBV5-1 combines with J gene TRBJ2-3; 8 positions match TRBD1. This CDR3 is built from 13 residues. Germline values: CDR1 SGHRS, CDR2 YFSETQ. V was clipped by 0 bases and J by 6 bases; unmatched bases: 0. DNA for the CDR3: TGCGCCAGCAGCTTGGACAGGGGGGATACGCAGTATTTT. Amino acid sequence: CASSLDRGDTQYF.

This clone occurred a few times. V usage is TRBV9 and J usage is TRBJ2-7; D possibly corresponds to TRBD1 (5 bases). V lost 0 bases and J 2 bases, leaving 12 bases between the germline ends. This CDR3 is 15 amino acids long. Germline assignment: CDR1 SGDLS and CDR2 YYNGEE. The CDR3 is CASSVGGRAPYEQYF. The CDR3 DNA follows: TGTGCCAGCAGCGTAGGCGGCAGGGCTCCCTACGAGCAGTACTTC.

Details on this clone: Relative to the germline gene, one junction end is altered; a read error may explain this. V is TRBV20-1 and J is TRBJ2-1; D remains ambiguous. This CDR3 is built from 11 residues. Germline CDR1 is DFQATT and CDR2 is SNEGSKA (reference sequence). CDR3 residues: CSAAVTAVQLF. The CDR3 DNA reads TGCAGTGCTGCCGTTACAGCAGTTCAGCTCTTC.

The V call is TRBV4-1, the J call TRBJ1-2; tentatively, D is TRBD1 (6 bases). The germline V and J ends were trimmed by 0 bases and 6 bases, with 17 bases remaining between them. The CDR3 is 16 amino acids. Germline V CDR1 and CDR2: MGHRA, YSYEKL. CDR3: CASSQDPRGGRDGYTF. CDR3 DNA: TGCGCCAGCAGCCAAGACCCTAGGGGGGGCCGGGATGGCTACACCTTC.

The chain links TRBV19 to TRBJ2-4; 10 nucleotides agree with TRBD1. Unmatched junction bases numbered 15, after V lost 7 bases and J lost 0 bases. Looked up from germline, CDR1 is LNHDA and CDR2 is SQIVND (reference sequence). The CDR3 extends over 19 amino acids. CDR3 sequence: CASIRRRQGAKGAKNIQYF. CDR3 DNA: TGTGCCAGTATACGGAGGCGACAGGGGGCTAAAGGAGCCAAAAACATTCAGTACTTC.

J is TRBJ2-1 and V is TRBV2, with 7 positions matching TRBD2. The CDR3 loop spans 14 amino acids. The V and J ends lost 8 bases and 0 bases, in that order; junction bases with no gene match: 4. Germline V gene data show CDR1 as SNHLY and CDR2 as FYNNEI. The CDR3 here is CASGGGSSYNEQFF. CDR3 nucleotides: TGTGCCAGCGGGGGAGGGAGCTCCTACAATGAGCAGTTCTTC.

This chain links TRBV7-9 with TRBJ2-5; TRBD1 matches 7 bases. CDR3 length equals 15 residues. The J segment lost 5 bases and the V segment lost 5 bases, leaving 11 bases of the junction unmatched. Germline CDR1 and CDR2: SEHNR and FQNEAQ (reference sequence). DNA for the CDR3: TGTGCCAGCAGCATGGTTAATACAGGGGTGGAGACCCAGTACTTC. Translated, it gives CASSMVNTGVETQYF.

This clone has a handful of counts. The V call is TRBV6-5, the J call TRBJ1-5; 11 bases align to TRBD1. The germline V gene has CDR1 MNHEY and CDR2 SVGAGI. V dropped 6 bases and J dropped 5; count of bases not matched to a gene: 6. The CDR3 is 15 amino acids. CDR3 sequence reads: CASSSGQGGYQPQHF. Here the CDR3 DNA reads TGTGCCAGCAGCTCGGGACAGGGGGGATATCAGCCCCAGCATTTT.

Here the CDR3 reads CASSSQGKAFF. The CDR3 coding sequence is TGTGCCAGCAGTTCACAGGGTAAAGCTTTCTTT. The chain couples TRBV28 to TRBJ1-1; the D gene is possibly TRBD1 (6 bases). The CDR3 is 11 amino acids. The V gene lost 4 bases and the J gene lost 9 bases, with 9 bases spanning the gap. Germline V gene lookup returns CDR1 MDHEN and CDR2 SYDVKM.

The rearrangement links TRBV5-1 to TRBJ2-3; D remains ambiguous. Germline V lookup: CDR1 SGHRS, CDR2 YFSETQ. The CDR3 loop spans 14 amino acids. V lost 0 bases and J 2 bases, leaving 7 bases between the germline ends. Here the CDR3 reads CASSLGDTTDTQYF. The DNA of the CDR3 is TGCGCCAGCAGCTTGGGAGACACCACAGATACGCAGTATTTT.

The V gene is TRBV4-1, the J gene TRBJ2-7, with TRBD2 identical over 11 bases. The CDR3 totals 16 residues. Germline V CDR1 and CDR2: MGHRA, YSYEKL. J gave up 0 bases and V 0 bases, and 1 base lay outside the gene matches. CDR3 loop: CASSQDSGGASYEQYF. CDR3 sequence (DNA): TGCGCCAGCAGCCAAGATAGCGGGGGGGCCTCCTACGAGCAGTACTTC.

V and J are TRBV7-9 and TRBJ2-7; 7 bases match TRBD1. Trimming cost V 3 bases and J 3 bases; bases outside gene matches: 5. Germline CDR1 is SEHNR and CDR2 is FQNEAQ (reference sequence). The CDR3 is made up of 14 amino acids. The DNA for the CDR3 is TGTGCCAGCAGCTTTGGACAGGCGGGCTACGAGCAGTACTTC. Translation gives CASSFGQAGYEQYF.

This chain joins TRBV4-1 and TRBJ2-2; no clear D. Germline CDR1 MGHRA, CDR2 YSYEKL. The CDR3 runs 17 residues. Deletions cut 1 base from V and 5 bases from J, with 17 bases between. Here the CDR3 reads CASSQASIIRSTGELFF. DNA of the CDR3: TGCGCCAGCAGCCAAGCGTCAATCATCAGAAGTACCGGGGAGCTGTTTTTT.

This chain joins TRBV6-1 and TRBJ1-3; a weak D match, TRBD1 (5 bases). This CDR3 comprises 15 residues. Per the germline V gene, CDR1 is MNHNS and CDR2 is SASEGT. Trimming cost V 7 bases and J 4 bases, with 17 bases left between them. This chain's CDR3 is CASNPGGGWGNTIYF. The CDR3 DNA reads as TGTGCCAGCAACCCCGGGGGGGGTTGGGGAAACACCATATATTTT.

The chain joins TRBV25-1 to TRBJ1-1; D might be TRBD1 (6 bases). This CDR3 has 11 amino acids. The germline CDR1 and CDR2 sequences are MGHDK and SYGVNS. The V end lost 6 bases, the J end lost 8 bases, and 10 bases lay between the germline ends. CDR3 DNA: TGTGCCAGCAGCTTCGGACAGGAAGCTTTCTTT. Residues: CASSFGQEAFF. Together with reference TRBV25-1 and TRBJ1-1, the CDR3 gives the full variable domain: EADIYQTPRYLVIGTGKKITLECSQTMGHDKMYWYQQDPGMELHLIHYSYGVNSTEKGDLSSESTVSRIRTEHFPLTLESARPSHTSQYLCASSFGQEAFFGQGTRLTVV.

The chain combines TRBV27 with TRBJ1-6; D remains ambiguous. V lost 6 bases, J lost 0 bases, and 9 bases lay in between. The CDR3 extends over 15 amino acids. Germline V lookup: CDR1 MNHEY, CDR2 SMNVEV (reference sequence). The CDR3 sequence: CASSPRSSYNSPLHF. CDR3 DNA: TGTGCCAGCAGCCCGCGTAGCTCCTATAATTCACCCCTCCACTTT.

The chain has TRBV6-5 and TRBJ1-2; 9 bases match TRBD1. Germline V gives CDR1 MNHEY, CDR2 SVGAGI. Trimming took 6 bases from V and 10 from J; bases not matched to a gene: 12. The CDR3 covers 14 residues. CDR3 loop: CASRKGLRDRDYTF. In DNA, the CDR3 is TGTGCCAGCAGAAAAGGGCTACGGGACAGGGACTACACCTTC.

The gene calls are TRBV19 and TRBJ1-2, with D possibly matching TRBD1 (6 bases). This CDR3 has 12 amino acids. Germline V gene sequence: CDR1 LNHDA, CDR2 SQIVND (reference sequence). V dropped 11 bases and J dropped 4 bases, with 14 bases sitting between them. Here the CDR3 DNA reads TGTGCCTCGGCAGGGGACCCCTATGGCTACACCTTC. Protein: CASAGDPYGYTF.

The CDR3: CASSFQGRDTEAFF. The CDR3 bases are TGTGCCAGCAGCTTCCAGGGCCGGGACACTGAAGCTTTCTTT. This chain uses TRBV7-3 with TRBJ1-1; perhaps TRBD1 as D (5 bases). The germline gives CDR1 SGHTA, CDR2 FQGTGA. V lost 3 bases and J 3 bases, leaving 11 bases between the germline ends. This CDR3 has 14 residues.

The rearrangement links TRBV5-6 to TRBJ2-5; 10 nucleotides line up with TRBD1. The DNA matches TRBJ2-7 better at its end, which makes the J call doubtful. Germline values: CDR1 SGHDT, CDR2 YYEEEE. This CDR3 spans 16 amino acids. DNA for the CDR3: TGTGCCAGCAGCTGGAGATCGACAGGGGGCAAATACGAGCAGTACTTC. Protein sequence: CASSWRSTGGKYEQYF.

CDR3 DNA: TGTGCCAGCAGTTCTATAGCGGGGAGGGATGAGCAGTTCTTC. Residues: CASSSIAGRDEQFF. This sequence joins TRBV6-6 and TRBJ2-1, with 8 bases aligning to TRBD2. The germline V gene encodes CDR1 MNHNY and CDR2 SVGAGI (reference sequence). There are 14 residues in the CDR3. The ends lost 4 bases at V and 8 bases at J; junction bases unmatched: 7.

V gene TRBV6-5 combines with J gene TRBJ1-2, with D unclear. Per germline, CDR1 MNHEY and CDR2 SVGAGI. The CDR3 contains 13 residues. Trimming took 6 bases from V and 3 from J, leaving 11 bases between them. CDR3 amino acids: CASRPGVDYGYTF. The CDR3 bases are TGTGCCAGCAGGCCCGGAGTAGACTATGGCTACACCTTC.

The chain is built from TRBV4-3 and TRBJ2-1; no clear D. The CDR3 covers 14 residues. The V gene's germline CDR1 is LGHNA and CDR2 YSLEER. V gave up 3 bases and J gave up 4 bases, with 10 bases separating them. CDR3: CASSQSTEYNEQFF. CDR3 coding DNA: TGCGCCAGCAGCCAGTCTACGGAGTACAATGAGCAGTTCTTC.

J is TRBJ2-7 and V is TRBV7-2, with unresolved D. Germline assignment: CDR1 SGHTA and CDR2 FQGNSA. The CDR3 runs to 13 residues. The V end lost 3 bases, the J end lost 4 bases, and 10 bases lay between the germline ends. Here the CDR3 DNA reads TGTGCCAGCAGCTTTCGGCGGTTATACGAGCAGTACTTC. Translating it yields CASSFRRLYEQYF.

This chain joins TRBV6-1 and TRBJ1-1, with 8 bases matching TRBD1. CDR1 MNHNS and CDR2 SASEGT come from the germline V gene. This CDR3 has 15 amino acids. V was clipped by 8 bases and J by 1 base; unmatched bases: 9. As DNA, the CDR3 is TGTGCCAGCTGGCGGCAGGGGGCGCCGAACACTGAAGCTTTCTTT. This codes for CASWRQGAPNTEAFF.

This clone appeared a single time. This chain connects TRBV7-9 to TRBJ2-5; 10 bases agree with TRBD1. V dropped 1 base and J dropped 4; count of bases not matched to a gene: 0. Germline V gene lookup returns CDR1 SEHNR and CDR2 FQNEAQ (reference sequence). CDR3 length: 14 residues. DNA of the CDR3: TGTGCCAGCAGCTTAGGACAGGGGGCAGAGACCCAGTACTTC. Its translation is CASSLGQGAETQYF.

This clone was seen only a few times. The rearrangement joins TRBV7-9 to TRBJ2-1, with 11 bases lining up with TRBD2. The V and J ends lost 4 bases and 7 bases, in that order; junction bases with no gene match: 6. Germline V CDR1 and CDR2: SEHNR, FQNEAQ (reference sequence). There are 15 residues in the CDR3. The CDR3 region has the DNA TGTGCCAGCAGCTATCTCACTAGCGGGGGTAATGAGCAGTTCTTC. This translates into CASSYLTSGGNEQFF.

A single count supports this clone. This rearrangement joins TRBV2 to TRBJ1-2; D might be TRBD1 (5 bases). Trimming stripped 8 bases from V and 3 bases from J, with 10 bases between. This CDR3 is 12 amino acids long. Germline CDR1 SNHLY, CDR2 FYNNEI. The CDR3 protein is CASAGPHYGYTF. CDR3 nucleotide sequence: TGTGCCAGCGCGGGACCTCACTATGGCTACACCTTC.

The chain employs TRBV14 and TRBJ1-4; D remains unclear. In germline, CDR1 is SGHDN, CDR2 FVKESK. The CDR3 consists of 15 residues. V was shortened by 1 base and J by 3 bases, with 9 bases between the two germline ends. The CDR3 coding sequence is TGTGCCAGCAGCCAAGTCCCAGGCTCTAATGAAAAACTGTTTTTT. This sequence encodes CASSQVPGSNEKLFF.

This rearrangement joins TRBV7-3 to TRBJ2-5; 9 bases fit TRBD2. The length of the CDR3 is 14 residues. With 6 bases clipped from V and 2 bases from J, the junction kept 4 bases outside the gene matches. Looked up from germline, CDR1 is SGHTA and CDR2 is FQGTGA. The CDR3 region has the DNA TGTGCCAGCAGTTTAGCGGGGGCTCAAGAGACCCAGTACTTC. Its translation: CASSLAGAQETQYF.